This T cell receptor beta chain came from a study of T-cell reconstitution after alpha-beta-depleted transplantation in children (dated by TCRdb to 2015 to 2016). Background for the entire study: The study quantitatively tracked T-cell immune reconstitution after TCRalphabeta/CD19-depleted allogeneic hematopoietic cell transplantation in children using TCR repertoire profiling. Points the paper makes about the study in general: The apparently early recovery of alphabetaT-cell counts about two months after transplant reportedly depended on only several hundred rapidly expanded clones that came from non-depleted graft cells. Over the following months the frequencies of hyperexpanded clones went down, and after one year T-cell counts and TCRbeta diversity were mostly credited to newly produced T cells. In some patients, the high TCRbeta diversity seen at day 60 was put down to recipient T cells and intrathymic progenitors that had survived conditioning.

Notes on this clonotype: The antigen it recognizes is unknown. The input lacks base qualities; no much larger clone sits a single base away.

V trim: 6 bases; J trim: 4 bases; unmatched bases: 11. The CDR3 goes from the cysteine to the phenylalanine over 15 residues. Kept here is only the CDR3 DNA, which spans 45 bases and is read in frame from base 1. For CDR1 and CDR2, the germline V gene (reference sequence) lists DFQATT and SNEGSKA. Read against the paper, the sample's treatment or condition label means: allogeneic hematopoietic cell transplantation with graft depleted of TCRalphabeta T cells and CD19 B cells. TCRalphabeta/CD19-depleted allogeneic hematopoietic cell grafts were given to the transplant recipients, all of whom were children. The library was obtained by PCR. The data were produced on an Illumina HiSeq 2500. To normalize quantification of the TCRbeta repertoire, the TCR libraries were built with molecular barcoding that relied on unique molecular identifiers. TCRdb applied fastp at Q25 and MiXCR to the public reads, then kept only in-frame beta chains. Identical CDR3 protein sequences are pooled into one entry, listed with their most common genes and DNA. Here the sample has approximately 430,000 distinct CDR3 sequences; 15% to 20% occur a single time. Together, the top ten hold under 30% of the sample.

The origin of this receptor is a boy younger than two who had a stem cell transplant for Wiskott-Aldrich syndrome, so the T cells may come from the graft donor. Recombination joined TRBV20-1 with TRBJ2-7; 11 bases in the middle match TRBD1. Material: PBMCs, mostly from graft donor cells, obtained 360 days after TCRalphabeta/CD19-depleted stem cell transplant. The CDR3 region has the sequence CSAPGLGTGGYEQYF. The DNA is TGCAGTGCCCCGGGACTAGGGACAGGGGGATACGAGCAGTACTTC.